Included here is one T cell receptor beta chain sequence, with context. The source of the sample is a study of T cell responses to AZD1222 COVID-19 vaccine. Germline loops: CDR1 MDHEN, CDR2 SYDVKM. Germline trimming cut 6 bases from V and 7 bases from J; bases unmatched to any gene: 8. The CDR3 spans 15 residues. Only in-frame clones appear in the TCRdb table, and some are missing; sequencing was by immunoSEQ multiplex PCR. The sample includes around 190,000 clones, 90% to 95% of them seen just once. Sequences were derived from peripheral blood, sampled 28 days after the second AZD1222 dose. The genes are TRBV28 and TRBJ1-6, with 8 bases lining up with TRBD1. The receptor was derived from an adult who received the AZD1222 COVID-19 vaccine. CDR3 amino acids: CASSKSRGPNSPLHF. The CDR3 DNA is TGTGCCAGCAGCAAATCCAGGGGGCCCAATTCACCCCTCCACTTT. The full variable domain, in which reference TRBV28 and TRBJ1-6 provide the parts outside the CDR3, is DVKVTQSSRYLVKRTGEKVFLECVQDMDHENMFWYRQDPGLGLRLIYFSYDVKMKEKGDIPEGYSVSREKKERFSLILESASTNQTSMYLCASSKSRGPNSPLHFGNGTRLTVT.